A selection of T cell receptor beta chains follows, all from one sample in a study of T cells after yellow fever vaccination. TCRdb reanalysed the 5' RACE reads using MiXCR and keeps one entry per CDR3 protein. This table holds a few hundred thousand distinct CDR3 sequences, about 19% found once. The source was PBMCs, collected 15 days after the yellow fever booster vaccination. Receptors originate from a man aged 25-45 years who received the YFV17D yellow fever vaccine. Each CDR3 is given with its conserved first and last residue. The D gene is left open where the match is weak. Not every row has a clone size; where given, it reads once, few, many or a size class.

NA,NA,15,TRBV7-2,TRBJ2-7,TGTGCCAGCAGCCCCCGGGCACTGGGCTCCTACGAGCAGTACTTC,CASSPRALGSYEQYF
NA,few,12,TRBV28,TRBJ2-4,TGTGCCAGCAGTTTAAATGACTACCTACCTTACTTC,CASSLNDYLPYF
TRBD1,few,14,TRBV11-2,TRBJ2-4,TGTGCCAGCAGCTCAACCCGGACAGGGGACATTCAGTACTTC,CASSSTRTGDIQYF
NA,NA,15,TRBV20-1,TRBJ2-7,TGCAGTACCACCTATAACAGGGTCGGGGACTACGAGCAGTACTTC,CSTTYNRVGDYEQYF
TRBD2,NA,18,TRBV5-1,TRBJ2-1,TGCGCCAGCAGCACGCCTGACGTAGCGGGATCTGACGGCTATGAGCAGTTCTTC,CASSTPDVAGSDGYEQFF
TRBD2,NA,15,TRBV5-1,TRBJ2-5,TGCGCCAGCAGCTTGGCCAGCGGGAGTGAAGAGACCCAGTACTTC,CASSLASGSEETQYF
NA,few,13,TRBV10-2,TRBJ2-5,TGCGCCAGCAGTCAAGTGGCCGGAGAGACCCAGTACTTC,CASSQVAGETQYF
TRBD2,few,15,TRBV20-1,TRBJ2-7,TGCAGTGCTAGAGATGTGCGGGAGGGTTACTACGAGCAGTACTTC,CSARDVREGYYEQYF
NA,NA,16,TRBV18,TRBJ2-5,TGTGCCAGCTCACCGAATCGGCTGAGTTTCCAAGAGACCCAGTACTTC,CASSPNRLSFQETQYF
NA,few,14,TRBV18,TRBJ2-7,TGTGCCAGCTCACCGAGACGGAACTCCTACGAGCAGTACTTC,CASSPRRNSYEQYF
TRBD2,few,17,TRBV7-3,TRBJ2-5,TGTGCCAGCAGCCCGGGACTAGCGGGAGGGTGGCAAGAGACCCAGTACTTC,CASSPGLAGGWQETQYF
NA,few,15,TRBV7-9,TRBJ2-3,TGTGCCAGCAGCTTTCCCAGCGGTCATGGCCCATCGCAGTATTTT,CASSFPSGHGPSQYF
NA,few,12,TRBV7-2,TRBJ2-3,TGTGCCAGCAGCGCCATACAAGATACGCAGTATTTT,CASSAIQDTQYF
TRBD2,NA,17,TRBV12-3/TRBV12-4,TRBJ2-7,TGTGCCAGCAGCGACTGGGGACTAGCGGGAGCTCGGTACGAGCAGTACTTC,CASSDWGLAGARYEQYF
NA,NA,14,TRBV5-1,TRBJ2-3,TGCGCCAGCAGGTCTTCGGAATGGCCAGATACGCAGTATTTT,CASRSSEWPDTQYF
TRBD1,NA,18,TRBV11-2,TRBJ2-5,TGTGCCAGCAGCCTTCTCAGCAGGGGAACAGGGGTACAAGAGACCCAGTACTTC,CASSLLSRGTGVQETQYF
NA,NA,14,TRBV27,TRBJ1-5,TGTGCCAGCAGTTTCAGGGGTCCCAATCAGCCCCAGCATTTT,CASSFRGPNQPQHF
TRBD2,few,15,TRBV28,TRBJ2-1,TGTGCCAGCAGTCGAGCGGGGGGGAGGGGCAATGAGCAGTTCTTC,CASSRAGGRGNEQFF
NA,NA,16,TRBV5-4,TRBJ1-5,TGTGCCAGCAGGGGCGGCATAGGGGGTAGCAATCAGCCCCAGCATTTT,CASRGGIGGSNQPQHF
TRBD1,few,15,TRBV25-1,TRBJ2-3,TGTGCCAGCAGCAAACCCGGGACAGAGACAGATACGCAGTATTTT,CASSKPGTETDTQYF
NA,NA,15,TRBV7-9,TRBJ1-2,TGTGCCAGCAGCTTCGCGGGGAGGGTAGGAAATGGCTACACCTTC,CASSFAGRVGNGYTF
NA,few,13,TRBV7-9,TRBJ2-2,TGTGCCCCCTACTACCCGAACACCGGGGAGCTGTTTTTT,CAPYYPNTGELFF
NA,NA,13,TRBV20-1,TRBJ1-4,TGCAGTGCTATCGTGCAGGGAGGAGAAAAACTGTTTTTT,CSAIVQGGEKLFF
TRBD2,NA,13,TRBV20-1,TRBJ2-7,TGCAGTGCTAGAGAGCGGGGGTCGGGCGAGCAGTACTTC,CSARERGSGEQYF
NA,NA,13,TRBV29-1,TRBJ2-7,TGCAGCGTCGAAGAAACAGGCGCCTACGAGCAGTACTTC,CSVEETGAYEQYF
NA,NA,14,TRBV11-3,TRBJ2-7,TGTGCCAGCAGTTTTAGCGGGACAGAGAGTGGGCAGTACTTC,CASSFSGTESGQYF
NA,few,15,TRBV20-1,TRBJ2-1,TGCAGTGCTAGAGTTGGCGGGAACTCCTACAATGAGCAGTTCTTC,CSARVGGNSYNEQFF
NA,NA,16,TRBV3-1,TRBJ2-2,TGTGCCAGCAGCCAAGGGAACAGGGCGAACACCGGGGAGCTGTTTTTT,CASSQGNRANTGELFF
NA,few,15,TRBV20-1,TRBJ2-1,TGCAGTGCGGGCCTAGCGATACCACAGAGGAGTGAGCAGTTCTTC,CSAGLAIPQRSEQFF
TRBD2,NA,15,TRBV7-2,TRBJ2-2,TGTGCCAGCAGCCAACTAGCGGGATCGTCCGGGGAGCTGTTTTTT,CASSQLAGSSGELFF
TRBD2,NA,13,TRBV7-2,TRBJ2-7,TGTGCCAGCAGCACCTCTAGCGGGAGGGCACGGAACTTC,CASSTSSGRARNF
TRBD1,NA,15,TRBV6-2/TRBV6-3,TRBJ2-2,TGTGCCAGCACCGCGACAGGGCAAGTGTCCGGGGAGCTGTTTTTT,CASTATGQVSGELFF